The present T cell receptor (beta chain) was sequenced within a study of shared clonotypes between healthy human individuals. Looked up from germline, CDR1 is MDHEN and CDR2 is SYDVKM. Deletions cut 3 bases from V and 0 bases from J, with 11 bases between. The CDR3 has 16 residues. To note about this clone: The antigen is unknown.

Study-wide points: At large depth, rarefaction still showed sorted-subset sequencing to be incomplete.

The protocol was immunoSEQ multiplex PCR, while the TCRdb copy is restricted to in-frame clones and leaves out a portion. Of a few million clones detected, approximately 94% appear once; the ten largest clones hold over 0.12%. Sample: naive CD4+ T cells sorted from blood. Subset in this sample: CD45RA+ positively selected. The receptor was derived from a man in his late teens or twenties in good health. The rearrangement uses TRBV28 and TRBJ2-2; D possibly corresponds to TRBD1 (6 bases). The CDR3 nucleotides are TGTGCCAGCAGTTTGTTGACAGGAGCGAACACCGGGGAGCTGTTTTTT. Amino acids: CASSLLTGANTGELFF.